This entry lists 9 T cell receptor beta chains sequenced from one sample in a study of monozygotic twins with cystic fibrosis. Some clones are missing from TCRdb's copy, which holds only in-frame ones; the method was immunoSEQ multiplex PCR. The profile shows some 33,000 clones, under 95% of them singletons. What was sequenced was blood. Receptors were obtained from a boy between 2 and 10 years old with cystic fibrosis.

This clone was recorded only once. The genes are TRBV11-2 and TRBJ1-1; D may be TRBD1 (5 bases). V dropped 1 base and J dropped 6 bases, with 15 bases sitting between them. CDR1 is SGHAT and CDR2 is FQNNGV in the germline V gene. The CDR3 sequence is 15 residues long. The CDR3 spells CASSLVGTGVAEAFF. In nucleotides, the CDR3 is TGTGCCAGCAGCTTAGTAGGGACGGGCGTAGCTGAAGCTTTCTTT.

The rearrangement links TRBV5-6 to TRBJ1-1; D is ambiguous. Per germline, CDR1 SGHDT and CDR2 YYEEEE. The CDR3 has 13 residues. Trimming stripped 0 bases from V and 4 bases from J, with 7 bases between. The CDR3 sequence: CASSLVSPTEAFF. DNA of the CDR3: TGTGCCAGCAGCTTGGTCAGCCCCACTGAAGCTTTCTTT. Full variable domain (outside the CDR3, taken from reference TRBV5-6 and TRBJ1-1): DAGVTQSPTHLIKTRGQQVTLRCSPKSGHDTVSWYQQALGQGPQFIFQYYEEEERQRGNFPDRFSGHQFPNYSSELNVNALLLGDSALYLCASSLVSPTEAFFGQGTRLTVV.

CDR3 sequence (DNA): TGCGCCAGCAGGGGGGGCACAGATACGCAGTATTTT. Residues: CASRGGTDTQYF. J is TRBJ2-3 and V is TRBV4-1; D may be TRBD1 or TRBD2 (5 bases each). CDR1 is MGHRA, CDR2 YSYEKL, per germline. The CDR3 is 12 residues long. The V gene lost 6 bases and the J gene lost 1 base, with 5 bases spanning the gap.

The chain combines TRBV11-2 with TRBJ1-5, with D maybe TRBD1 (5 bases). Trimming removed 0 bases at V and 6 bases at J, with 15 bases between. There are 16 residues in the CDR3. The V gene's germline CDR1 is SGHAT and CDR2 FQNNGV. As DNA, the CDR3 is TGTGCCAGCAGCTTAGACGCCGGGACTTTAGGTCAGCCCCAGCATTTT. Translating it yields CASSLDAGTLGQPQHF.

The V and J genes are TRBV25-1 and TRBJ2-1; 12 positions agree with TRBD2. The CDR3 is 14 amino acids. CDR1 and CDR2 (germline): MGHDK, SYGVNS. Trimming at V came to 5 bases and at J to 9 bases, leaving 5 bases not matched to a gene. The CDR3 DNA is TGTGCCAGCAGTCTAGCGGGGGGGCTGGGTGAGCAGTTCTTC. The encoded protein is CASSLAGGLGEQFF.

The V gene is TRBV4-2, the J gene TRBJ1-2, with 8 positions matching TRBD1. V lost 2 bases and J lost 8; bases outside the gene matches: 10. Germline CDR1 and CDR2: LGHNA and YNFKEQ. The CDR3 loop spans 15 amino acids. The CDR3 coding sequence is TGTGCCAGCAGCCAACCTGACAGGGGCCCAGGGGGCTACACCTTC. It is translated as CASSQPDRGPGGYTF.

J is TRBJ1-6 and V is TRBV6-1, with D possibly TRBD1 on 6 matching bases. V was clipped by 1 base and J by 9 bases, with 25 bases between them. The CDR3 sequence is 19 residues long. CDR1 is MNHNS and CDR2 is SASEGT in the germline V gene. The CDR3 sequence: CASSEEPGSPRIGGSPLHF. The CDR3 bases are TGTGCCAGCAGTGAAGAACCAGGGAGCCCTAGAATAGGGGGTTCACCCCTCCACTTT.

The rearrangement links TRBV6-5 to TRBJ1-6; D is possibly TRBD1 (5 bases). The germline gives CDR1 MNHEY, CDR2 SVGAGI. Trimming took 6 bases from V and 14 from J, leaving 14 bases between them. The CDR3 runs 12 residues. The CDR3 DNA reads TGTGCCAGCAGCCAGGGCCCGACGGCCCTCCACTTT. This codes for CASSQGPTALHF.

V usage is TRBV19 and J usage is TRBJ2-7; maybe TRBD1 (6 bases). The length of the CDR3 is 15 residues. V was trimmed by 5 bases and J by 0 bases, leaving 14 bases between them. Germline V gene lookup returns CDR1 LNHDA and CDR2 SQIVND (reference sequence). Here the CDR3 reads CASSPRQVISYEQYF. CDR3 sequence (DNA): TGTGCCAGTAGTCCCAGACAGGTCATCTCCTACGAGCAGTACTTC.